This is a list of T cell receptor beta chains from one sample in a study of T cells after yellow fever vaccination. TCRdb fed the 5' RACE reads into MiXCR, producing one record per CDR3 protein. The table includes 30,000 or so distinct CDR3 sequences, around 4.3% detected once. The source was CD8+ T cells sorted from PBMCs, collected 5 days after the yellow fever booster vaccination. These receptor sequences come from a man aged 25-45 years who received the YFV17D yellow fever vaccine. The CDR3 runs from the conserved cysteine through the conserved F or W. The D gene is left open where the match is weak. Clone size appears in some rows only: once, few, many, or a class for an expanded clone.

.,TRBJ2-2,TRBV5-5,many,TGTGCCCAGAGGTGGACAAAAGGTTACACCGGGGAGCTGTTTTTT,CAQRWTKGYTGELFF
.,TRBJ2-7,TRBV6-2/TRBV6-3,many,TGTGCCAGCAGTTACTTTCCCAATACGGTGGTACTCCCCTCACAGAGGAAGGGCGAGCAGTACTTC,CASSYFPNTVVLPSQRKGEQYF
TRBD2,TRBJ2-1,TRBV20-1,many,TGCAGTGCTAGAGGGCTAGTCCCGGGACTAGCAGACTACAATGAGCAGTTCTTC,CSARGLVPGLADYNEQFF
TRBD2,TRBJ2-7,TRBV27,many,TGTGCCAGCAGTTTGGGACTAGCGGGCTACGAGCAGTACTTC,CASSLGLAGYEQYF
.,TRBJ1-5,TRBV19,many,TGTGCCAGTAGTCCGCAGGTCTTTAGCAATCAGCCCCAGCATTTT,CASSPQVFSNQPQHF
.,TRBJ2-7,TRBV7-9,many,TGTGCCAGCAGCTCGCGAGCGGGTCGGGATTCCTACGAGCAGTACTTC,CASSSRAGRDSYEQYF
.,TRBJ2-7,TRBV5-1,many,TGCGCCAGCAGCATGAACGGGGAGGTAAACTCCTACGAGCAGTACTTC,CASSMNGEVNSYEQYF
TRBD2,TRBJ2-5,TRBV20-1,medium-sized,TGCAGTGCTAGAGATATTAGCGGGACAAAGAGAGAGACCCAGTACTTC,CSARDISGTKRETQYF
.,TRBJ2-7,TRBV30,many,TGTGCCTGGATAGGTCTAGCCAAACCTTACGAGCAGTACTTC,CAWIGLAKPYEQYF
.,TRBJ1-6,TRBV27,many,TGTGCCAGCACCCAGTACAGGCTCGATAATTCACCCCTCCACTTT,CASTQYRLDNSPLHF
.,TRBJ2-7,TRBV6-2/TRBV6-3,.,TGTGCCAGCGGGGCTCTTGAGGCTCCCTACGAGCAGTACTTC,CASGALEAPYEQYF
.,TRBJ2-7,TRBV7-9,many,TGTGCCAGCAGCTTAGGGAACGAGCAGTACTTC,CASSLGNEQYF
TRBD2,TRBJ2-7,TRBV10-2,.,TGCGCCAGCAGCTATACGGGACTAAGCTACGAGCAGTACTTC,CASSYTGLSYEQYF
TRBD2,TRBJ2-2,TRBV27,many,TGTGCCAGCAGTTTAGGACTAGCGGGGGACACCGGGGAGCTGTTTTTT,CASSLGLAGDTGELFF
.,TRBJ1-5,TRBV12-5,many,TGTGCTAGTGGTTTGCCGGGGCAGCATCAGCCCCAGCATTTT,CASGLPGQHQPQHF
TRBD2,TRBJ2-7,TRBV12-3/TRBV12-4,many,TGTGCCAGCAGTTTCAGCGGGGCCTCCTACGAGCAGTACTTC,CASSFSGASYEQYF